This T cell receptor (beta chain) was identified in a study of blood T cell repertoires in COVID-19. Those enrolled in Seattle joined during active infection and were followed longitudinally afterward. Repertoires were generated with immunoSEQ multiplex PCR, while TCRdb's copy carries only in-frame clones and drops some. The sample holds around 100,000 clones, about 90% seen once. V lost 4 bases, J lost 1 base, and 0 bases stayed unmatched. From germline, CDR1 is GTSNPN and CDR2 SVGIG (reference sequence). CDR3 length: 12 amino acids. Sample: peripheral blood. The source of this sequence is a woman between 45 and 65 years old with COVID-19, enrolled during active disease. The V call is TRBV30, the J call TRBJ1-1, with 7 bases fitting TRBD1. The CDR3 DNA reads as TGTGCCTGGAACAGGGGGAACACTGAAGCTTTCTTT. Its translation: CAWNRGNTEAFF. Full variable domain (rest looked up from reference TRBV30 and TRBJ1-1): SQTIHQWPATLVQPVGSPLSLECTVEGTSNPNLYWYRQAAGRGLQLLFYSVGIGQISSEVPQNLSASRPQDRQFILSSKKLLLSDSGFYLCAWNRGNTEAFFGQGTRLTVV.